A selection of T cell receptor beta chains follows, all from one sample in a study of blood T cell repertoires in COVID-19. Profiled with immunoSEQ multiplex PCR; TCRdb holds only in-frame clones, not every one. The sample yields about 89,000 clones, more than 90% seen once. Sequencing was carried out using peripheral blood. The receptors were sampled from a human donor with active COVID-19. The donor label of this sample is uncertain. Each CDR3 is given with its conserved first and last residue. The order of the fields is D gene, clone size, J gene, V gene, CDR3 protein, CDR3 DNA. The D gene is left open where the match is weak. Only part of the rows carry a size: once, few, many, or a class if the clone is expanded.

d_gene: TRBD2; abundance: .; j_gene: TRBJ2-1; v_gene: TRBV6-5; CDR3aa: CASSYSGGHYNEQFF; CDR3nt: TGTGCCAGCAGTTATTCGGGGGGGCATTACAATGAGCAGTTCTTC
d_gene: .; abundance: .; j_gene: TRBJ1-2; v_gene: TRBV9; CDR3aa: CVSWGGYGYTF; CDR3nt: TGTGTCTCGTGGGGGGGCTATGGCTACACCTTC
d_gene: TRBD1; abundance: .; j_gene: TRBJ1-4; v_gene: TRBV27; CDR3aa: CASSFLSGQGIFLGEKLFF; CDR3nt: TGTGCCAGCAGTTTTTTGTCGGGACAGGGAATTTTTCTAGGTGAAAAACTGTTTTTT
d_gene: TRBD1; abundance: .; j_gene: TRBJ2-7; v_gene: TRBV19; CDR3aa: CASSIGTGGAPGEQYF; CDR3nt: TGTGCCAGTAGTATCGGGACAGGGGGCGCCCCGGGCGAGCAGTACTTC
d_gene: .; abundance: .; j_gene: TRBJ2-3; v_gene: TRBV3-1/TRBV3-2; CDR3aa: CASSQGLDSYTDTQYF; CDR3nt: TGTGCCAGCAGCCAAGGCCTGGACAGTTACACAGATACGCAGTATTTT
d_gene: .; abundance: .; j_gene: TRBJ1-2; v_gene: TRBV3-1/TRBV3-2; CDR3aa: CASSQDLRFLDRDNYGYTF; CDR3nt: TGTGCCAGCAGCCAAGATCTTCGCTTTTTAGACAGAGACAACTATGGCTACACCTTC
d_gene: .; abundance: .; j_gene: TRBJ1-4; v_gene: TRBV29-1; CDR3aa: CSAGRLSEKLFF; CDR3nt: TGCAGCGCGGGGCGTCTGAGTGAAAAACTGTTTTTT
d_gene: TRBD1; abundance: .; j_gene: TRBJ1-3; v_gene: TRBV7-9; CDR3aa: CASSVRTGQPYTIYF; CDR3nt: TGTGCCAGCAGCGTCCGGACAGGTCAGCCTTACACCATATATTTT
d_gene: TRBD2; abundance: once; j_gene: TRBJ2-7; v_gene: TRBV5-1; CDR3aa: CASSLFGRASGHSYEQYF; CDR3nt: TGCGCCAGCAGCTTGTTCGGGAGGGCTAGCGGGCACTCCTACGAGCAGTACTTC
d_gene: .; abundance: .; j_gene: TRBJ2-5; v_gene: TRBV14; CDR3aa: CASSPPSQGLETQYF; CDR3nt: TGTGCCAGCAGCCCCCCATCGCAGGGATTAGAGACCCAGTACTTC
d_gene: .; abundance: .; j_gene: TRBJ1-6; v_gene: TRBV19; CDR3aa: CASSPQGGTGNSPLHF; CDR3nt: TGTGCCAGTAGCCCCCAGGGAGGCACCGGGAATTCACCCCTCCACTTT
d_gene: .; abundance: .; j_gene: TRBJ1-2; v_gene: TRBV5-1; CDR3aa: CASSLGQVYYGYTF; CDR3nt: TGCGCCAGCAGCCTGGGCCAGGTCTACTATGGCTACACCTTC
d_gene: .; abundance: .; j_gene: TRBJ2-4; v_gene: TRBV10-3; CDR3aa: CATRQQGEAAKNIQYF; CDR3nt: TGTGCCACACGTCAACAGGGCGAGGCGGCCAAAAACATTCAGTACTTC
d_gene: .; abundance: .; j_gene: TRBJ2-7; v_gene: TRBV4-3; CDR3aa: CASSQVGGITYEQYF; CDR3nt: TGCGCCAGCAGCCAAGTGGGGGGAATTACCTACGAGCAGTACTTC
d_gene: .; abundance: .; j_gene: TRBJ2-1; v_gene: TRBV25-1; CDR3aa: CASSSSTRDEQFF; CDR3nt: TGTGCCAGCAGTTCTTCAACGAGGGATGAGCAGTTCTTC
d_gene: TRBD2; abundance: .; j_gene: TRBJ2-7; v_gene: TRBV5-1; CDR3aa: CASSISGGRHYEQYF; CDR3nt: TGCGCCAGCAGCATCAGCGGGGGGCGACACTACGAGCAGTACTTC
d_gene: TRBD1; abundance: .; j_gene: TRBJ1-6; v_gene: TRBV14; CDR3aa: CASSKRTGGAGSPLHF; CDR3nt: TGTGCCAGCAGCAAACGGACAGGGGGCGCGGGATCACCCCTCCACTTT
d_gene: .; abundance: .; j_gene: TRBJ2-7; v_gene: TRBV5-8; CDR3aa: CASSLFGWAYEQYF; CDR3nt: TGTGCCAGCAGCTTGTTTGGCTGGGCATACGAGCAGTACTTC
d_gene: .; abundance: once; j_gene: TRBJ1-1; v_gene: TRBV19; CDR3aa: CASSIDRSTEAFF; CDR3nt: TGTGCCAGTAGTATAGATCGGAGCACTGAAGCTTTCTTT
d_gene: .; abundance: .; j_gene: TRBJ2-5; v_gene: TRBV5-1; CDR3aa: CASSLGGHQGMETQYF; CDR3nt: TGCGCCAGCAGCTTAGGCGGGCATCAAGGTATGGAGACCCAGTACTTC
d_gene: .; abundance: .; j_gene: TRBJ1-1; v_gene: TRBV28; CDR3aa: CASSLNRNTEAFF; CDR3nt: TGTGCCAGCAGTTTGAACAGGAACACTGAAGCTTTCTTT
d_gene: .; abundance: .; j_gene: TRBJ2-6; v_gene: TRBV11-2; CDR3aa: CASSLEVSGANVLTF; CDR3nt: TGTGCCAGCAGCCTTGAGGTCTCTGGGGCCAACGTCCTGACTTTC
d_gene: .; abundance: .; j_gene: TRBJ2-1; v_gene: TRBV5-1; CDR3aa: CASRASLAESYYNEQFF; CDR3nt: TGCGCCAGCAGGGCGAGCCTAGCCGAAAGTTACTACAATGAGCAGTTCTTC